This TCR beta chain was observed in a study of T cells in Graves' hyperthyroidism and ophthalmopathy (dated by TCRdb to between 2019 and 2020). At the level of the whole study: Peripheral blood samples were taken at the time of initial diagnosis, prior to any treatment. Thyroid tissue and blood T-cell repertoires from roughly six Graves' hyperthyroidism patients were also compared in the study. According to the paper, TCR Vbeta CDR3 sequencing was carried out on around 140 peripheral blood samples, which came from fewer than 50 ophthalmopathy, under 80 hyperthyroidism and approximately 17 progressor patients. An independent validation cohort of around 19 hyperthyroidism patients and 17 patients who later progressed to ophthalmopathy tested prospective prediction of ophthalmopathy. The 85 to 100 discovery patients were randomly split 7:3 into training and test sets. TCR V-J signatures able to tell the groups apart were searched for in a discovery cohort of 100 patients, of whom about 40 had Graves' ophthalmopathy and under 65 had stable Graves' hyperthyroidism. After sampling, hyperthyroidism patients received methimazole starting at 30 mg daily, and ophthalmopathy patients received high-dose intravenous methylprednisolone. On the study overall, not on this receptor specifically: Most expanded thyroid clonotypes (frequency above 0.001) were also detected in blood, suggesting blood repertoires may reflect thyroid immune responses. In validation, the model predicted progression to ophthalmopathy a median of roughly 6.5 months before onset, with around 70% sensitivity and more than 72% specificity. Ophthalmopathy was separated from stable hyperthyroidism by a 13 V-J signature model, with just over 85% sensitivity and just over 81% specificity obtained in cross-validation and 80%/75% obtained in testing. Sample size was not statistically predetermined, and investigators were not blinded to group allocation.

On this clonotype itself: Its recognized antigen is unknown. No base qualities exist here, and no much larger clone lies one base off it.

CDR1 and CDR2 (LNHNV, YYDKDF) derive from the germline V gene (reference sequence). The germline ends are 10 bases apart after V is trimmed by 3 bases and J by 6 bases. The CDR3 covers 13 residues, taking in both the cysteine and the phenylalanine. The CDR3 DNA has 39 bases and is translated from base 1. The hyperthyroidism patients were between 18 and 65 years old and newly diagnosed, with a disease duration of less than 2 months. Patients with uncontrolled infections, other autoimmune diseases, pregnancy or lactation were excluded. Diagnoses relied on clinical symptoms, serum thyroxine and TRAb, thyroid ultrasound and orbital computed tomography. Blood from progressor patients was drawn when they were first diagnosed with hyperthyroidism, before any ophthalmopathy symptoms appeared. PBMCs were isolated from about 9 ml of fresh peripheral blood by Ficoll-Paque density gradient centrifugation. Progressor patients were first diagnosed with Graves' hyperthyroidism and then developed ophthalmopathy during follow-up. Total RNA was extracted with Trizol reagent, and quality was checked on an Agilent 2100 Bioanalyzer.

TCR beta CDR3 regions were amplified from RNA transcripts. The first round of RT-PCR for the TCR CDR3 was performed with the HTBI primer set and the Qiagen OneStep RT-PCR kit. A second multiplex PCR round built the libraries, followed by size selection and purification. Paired-end sequencing of the libraries was performed with 100 bp reads on an Illumina HiSeq2000. Per the source publication's procedure: Raw data were processed with SOAPnuke, discarding reads with adapters, uncalled bases, mean Phred below 15, or no exact constant-primer or identifier match. COPE v1.2.5 was used to merge high-quality paired reads, and clonotypes were defined as unique nucleotide sequences. MiTCR v1.1 was used to align the clonotypes against IMGT TRBV, TRBD and TRBJ reference segments. Analysis was restricted to V-J combinations with a frequency above 0.0001, which covered 99% to 99.2% of repertoires. A TCS score was defined as the ratio between F50 (clonal expansion) and ExV (chaos), using BLOSUM62-based TCRdist between CDR3 peptides within each V-J. Welch's t-statistics and random forest reduced roughly 530 V-J features to 10 to 15, which were used in a naive Bayes classifier (R e1071). Using fastp at Q25 and MiXCR, TCRdb reprocessed the public reads and kept productive beta chains. Each CDR3 protein gets just one entry, which takes the most common genes and DNA from the rows behind it. The V and J calls reflect TCRdb's pipeline rather than the authors' work. This sample lists approximately 720,000 distinct CDR3 sequences; about 19% were detected once. The ten largest clones add up to roughly a sixth of the sample.

The clonotype was recovered from a woman aged 50 to 60 with Graves' hyperthyroidism that later progressed to Graves' ophthalmopathy. The sequence is built from TRBV15 and TRBJ2-3; matching of 5 bases hints at TRBD1 as the D gene. Material for sequencing was blood. The CDR3 region reads CATSSLPGDTQYF. In nucleotides, the sequence is TGTGCCACCAGCAGCCTCCCAGGGGATACGCAGTATTTT.